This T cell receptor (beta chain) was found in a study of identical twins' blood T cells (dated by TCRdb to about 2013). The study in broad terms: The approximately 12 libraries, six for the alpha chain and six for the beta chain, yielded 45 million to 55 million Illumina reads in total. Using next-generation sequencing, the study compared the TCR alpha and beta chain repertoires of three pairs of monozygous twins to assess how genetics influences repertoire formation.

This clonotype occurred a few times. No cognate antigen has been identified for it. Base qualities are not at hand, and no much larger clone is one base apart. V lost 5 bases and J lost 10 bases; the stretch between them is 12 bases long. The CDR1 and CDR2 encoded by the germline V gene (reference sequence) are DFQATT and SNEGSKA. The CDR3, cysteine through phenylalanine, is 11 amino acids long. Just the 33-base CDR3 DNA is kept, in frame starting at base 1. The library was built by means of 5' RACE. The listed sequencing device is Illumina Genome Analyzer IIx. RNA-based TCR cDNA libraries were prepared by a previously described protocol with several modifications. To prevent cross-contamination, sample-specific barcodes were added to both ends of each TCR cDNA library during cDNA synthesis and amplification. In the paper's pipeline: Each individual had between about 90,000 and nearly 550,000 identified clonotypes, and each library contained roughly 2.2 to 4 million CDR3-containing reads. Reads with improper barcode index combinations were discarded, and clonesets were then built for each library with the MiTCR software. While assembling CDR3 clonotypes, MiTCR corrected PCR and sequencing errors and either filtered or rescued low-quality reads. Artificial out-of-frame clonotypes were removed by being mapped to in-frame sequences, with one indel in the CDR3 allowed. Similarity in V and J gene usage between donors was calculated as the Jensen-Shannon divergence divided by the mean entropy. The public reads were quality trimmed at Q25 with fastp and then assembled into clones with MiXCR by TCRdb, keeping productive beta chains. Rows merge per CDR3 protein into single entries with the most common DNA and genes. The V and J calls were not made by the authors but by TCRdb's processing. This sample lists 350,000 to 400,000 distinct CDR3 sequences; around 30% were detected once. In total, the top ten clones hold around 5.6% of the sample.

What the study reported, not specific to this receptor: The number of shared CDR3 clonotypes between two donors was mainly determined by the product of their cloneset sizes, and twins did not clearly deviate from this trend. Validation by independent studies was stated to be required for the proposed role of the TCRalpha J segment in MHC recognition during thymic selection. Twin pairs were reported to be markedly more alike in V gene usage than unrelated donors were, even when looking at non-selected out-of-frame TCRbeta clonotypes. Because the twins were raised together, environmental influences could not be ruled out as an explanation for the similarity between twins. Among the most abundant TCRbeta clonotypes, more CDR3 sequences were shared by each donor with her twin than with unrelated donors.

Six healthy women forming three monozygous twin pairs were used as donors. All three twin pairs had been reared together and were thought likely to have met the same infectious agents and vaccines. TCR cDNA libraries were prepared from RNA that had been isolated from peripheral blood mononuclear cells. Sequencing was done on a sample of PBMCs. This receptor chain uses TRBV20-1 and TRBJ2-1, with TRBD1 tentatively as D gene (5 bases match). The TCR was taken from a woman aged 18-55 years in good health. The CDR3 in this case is CSAPRHREQFF. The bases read TGCAGTGCTCCGCGACACAGGGAGCAGTTCTTC.